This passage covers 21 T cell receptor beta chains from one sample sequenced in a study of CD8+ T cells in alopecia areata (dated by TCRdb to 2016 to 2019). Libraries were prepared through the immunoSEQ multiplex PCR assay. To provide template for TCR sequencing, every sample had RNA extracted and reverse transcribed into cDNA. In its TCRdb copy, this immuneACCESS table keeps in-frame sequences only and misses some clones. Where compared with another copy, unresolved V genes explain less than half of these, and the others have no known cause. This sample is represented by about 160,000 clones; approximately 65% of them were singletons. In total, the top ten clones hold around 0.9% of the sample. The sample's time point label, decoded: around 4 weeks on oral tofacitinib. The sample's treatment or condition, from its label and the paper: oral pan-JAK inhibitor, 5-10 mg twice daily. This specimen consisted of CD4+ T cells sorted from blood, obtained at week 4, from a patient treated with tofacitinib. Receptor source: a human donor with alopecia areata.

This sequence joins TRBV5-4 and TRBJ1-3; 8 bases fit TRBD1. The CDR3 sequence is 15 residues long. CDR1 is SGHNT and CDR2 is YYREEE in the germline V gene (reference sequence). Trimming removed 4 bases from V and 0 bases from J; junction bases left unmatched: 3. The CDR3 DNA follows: TGTGCCAGCAGCCCGACAGGGGCCTCTGGAAACACCATATATTTT. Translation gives CASSPTGASGNTIYF.

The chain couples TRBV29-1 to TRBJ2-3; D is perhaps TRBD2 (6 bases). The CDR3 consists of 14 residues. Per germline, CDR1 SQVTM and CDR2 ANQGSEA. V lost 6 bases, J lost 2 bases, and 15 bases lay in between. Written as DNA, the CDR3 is TGCAGCGTGTCCGGGACTCCAATCACAGATACGCAGTATTTT. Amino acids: CSVSGTPITDTQYF.

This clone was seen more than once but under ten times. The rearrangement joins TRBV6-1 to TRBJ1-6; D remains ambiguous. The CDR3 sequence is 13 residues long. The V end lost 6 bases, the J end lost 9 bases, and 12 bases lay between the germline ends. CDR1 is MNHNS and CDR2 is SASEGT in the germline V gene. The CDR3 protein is CASRQTPPSPLHF. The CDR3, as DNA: TGTGCCAGCAGGCAGACCCCACCTTCACCCCTCCACTTT.

The CDR3 region has the DNA TGTGCCAGCAGCAGCACAGGGTTCGGCGAGCTGTTTTTT. This encodes CASSSTGFGELFF. The chain links TRBV7-9 to TRBJ2-2; tentatively, D is TRBD1 (6 bases). The CDR3 runs to 13 residues. V lost 5 bases and J lost 11, with 15 bases in between. Germline assignment: CDR1 SEHNR and CDR2 FQNEAQ (reference sequence).

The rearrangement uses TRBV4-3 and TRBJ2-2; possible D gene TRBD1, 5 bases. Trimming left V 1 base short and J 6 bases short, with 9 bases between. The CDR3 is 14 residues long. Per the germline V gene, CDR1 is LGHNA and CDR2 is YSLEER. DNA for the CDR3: TGCGCCAGCAGCCAAGCCAGGGTTTCCGGGGAGCTGTTTTTT. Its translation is CASSQARVSGELFF.

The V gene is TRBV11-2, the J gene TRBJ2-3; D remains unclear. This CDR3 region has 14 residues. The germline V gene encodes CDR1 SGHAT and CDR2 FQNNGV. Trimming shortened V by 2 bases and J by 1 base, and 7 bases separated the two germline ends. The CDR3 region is CASSLLPGTDTQYF. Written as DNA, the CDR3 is TGTGCCAGCAGCTTATTACCGGGCACAGATACGCAGTATTTT.

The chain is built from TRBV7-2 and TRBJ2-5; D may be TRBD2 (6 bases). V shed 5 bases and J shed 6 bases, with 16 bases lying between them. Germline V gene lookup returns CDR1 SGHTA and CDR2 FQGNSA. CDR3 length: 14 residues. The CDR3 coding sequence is TGTGCCAGCAGCACCCTCCTAGCGAGGCAGACCCAGTACTTC. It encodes CASSTLLARQTQYF.

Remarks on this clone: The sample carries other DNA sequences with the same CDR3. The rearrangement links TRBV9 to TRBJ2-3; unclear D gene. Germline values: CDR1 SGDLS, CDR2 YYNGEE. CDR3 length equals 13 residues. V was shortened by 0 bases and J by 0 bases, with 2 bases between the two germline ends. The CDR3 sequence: CASSVGSTDTQYF. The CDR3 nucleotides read TGTGCCAGCAGCGTAGGGAGCACAGATACGCAGTATTTT. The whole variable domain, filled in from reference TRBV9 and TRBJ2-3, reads DSGVTQTPKHLITATGQRVTLRCSPRSGDLSVYWYQQSLDQGLQFLIQYYNGEERAKGNILERFSAQQFPDLHSELNLSSLELGDSALYFCASSVGSTDTQYFGPGTRLTVL.

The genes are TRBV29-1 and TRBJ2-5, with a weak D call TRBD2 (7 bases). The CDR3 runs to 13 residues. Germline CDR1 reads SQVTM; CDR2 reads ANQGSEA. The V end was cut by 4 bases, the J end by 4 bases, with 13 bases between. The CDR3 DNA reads TGCAGCGTTGCGGGGGGCAGGCCAGAGACCCAGTACTTC. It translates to CSVAGGRPETQYF.

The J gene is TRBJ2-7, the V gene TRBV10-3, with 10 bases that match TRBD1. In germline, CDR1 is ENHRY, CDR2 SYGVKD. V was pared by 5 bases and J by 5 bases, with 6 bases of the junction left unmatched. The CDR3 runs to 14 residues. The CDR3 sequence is CAISKGQGIHEQYF. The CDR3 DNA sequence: TGTGCCATCAGTAAGGGACAGGGGATCCACGAGCAGTACTTC.

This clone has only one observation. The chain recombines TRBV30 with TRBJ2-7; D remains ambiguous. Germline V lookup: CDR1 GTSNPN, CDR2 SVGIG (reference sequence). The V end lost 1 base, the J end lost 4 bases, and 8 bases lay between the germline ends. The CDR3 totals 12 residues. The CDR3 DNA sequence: TGTGCCTGGAGTGCTGGAAGGTACGAGCAGTACTTC. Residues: CAWSAGRYEQYF.

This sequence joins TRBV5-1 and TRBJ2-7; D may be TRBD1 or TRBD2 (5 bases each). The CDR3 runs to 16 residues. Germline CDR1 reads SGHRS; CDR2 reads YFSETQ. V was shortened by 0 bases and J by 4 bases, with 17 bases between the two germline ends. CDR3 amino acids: CASSLGSRDGPYEQYF. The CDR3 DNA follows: TGCGCCAGCAGCTTGGGGTCCCGGGACGGTCCGTACGAGCAGTACTTC.

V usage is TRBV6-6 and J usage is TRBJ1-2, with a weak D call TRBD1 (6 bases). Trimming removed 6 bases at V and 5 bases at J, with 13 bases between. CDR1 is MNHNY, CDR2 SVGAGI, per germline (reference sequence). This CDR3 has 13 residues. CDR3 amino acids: CASSRGQTYGYTF. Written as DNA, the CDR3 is TGTGCCAGCAGCAGAGGACAGACGTATGGCTACACCTTC.

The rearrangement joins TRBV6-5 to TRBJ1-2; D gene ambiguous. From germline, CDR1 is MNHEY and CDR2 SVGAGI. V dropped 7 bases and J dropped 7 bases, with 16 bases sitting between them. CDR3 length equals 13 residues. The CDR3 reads CASTPAQTSGYTF. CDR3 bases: TGTGCCAGCACTCCGGCCCAAACCTCTGGCTACACCTTC.

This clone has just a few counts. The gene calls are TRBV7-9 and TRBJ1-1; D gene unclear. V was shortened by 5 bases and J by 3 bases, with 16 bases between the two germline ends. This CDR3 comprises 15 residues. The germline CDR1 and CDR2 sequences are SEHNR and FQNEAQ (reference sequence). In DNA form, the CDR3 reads TGTGCCAGCAGCCCCCGGGGTCTGAGGGACACTGAAGCTTTCTTT. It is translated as CASSPRGLRDTEAFF. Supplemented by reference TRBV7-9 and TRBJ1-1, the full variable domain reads DTGVSQNPRHKITKRGQNVTFRCDPISEHNRLYWYRQTLGQGPEFLTYFQNEAQLEKSRLLSDRFSAERPKGSFSTLEIQRTEQGDSAMYLCASSPRGLRDTEAFFGQGTRLTVV.

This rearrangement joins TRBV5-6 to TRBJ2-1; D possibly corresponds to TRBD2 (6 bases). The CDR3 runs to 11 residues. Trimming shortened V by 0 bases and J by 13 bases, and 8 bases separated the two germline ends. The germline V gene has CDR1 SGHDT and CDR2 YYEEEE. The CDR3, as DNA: TGTGCCAGCAGCTTGGTGACTAGTCAGTTCTTC. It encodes CASSLVTSQFF.

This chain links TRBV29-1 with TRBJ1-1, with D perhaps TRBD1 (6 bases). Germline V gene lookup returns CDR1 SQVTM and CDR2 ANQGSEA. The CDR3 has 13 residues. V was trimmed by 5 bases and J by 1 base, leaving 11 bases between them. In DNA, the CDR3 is TGCAGCGTTCAGGGGCGATCGAACACTGAAGCTTTCTTT. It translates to CSVQGRSNTEAFF.

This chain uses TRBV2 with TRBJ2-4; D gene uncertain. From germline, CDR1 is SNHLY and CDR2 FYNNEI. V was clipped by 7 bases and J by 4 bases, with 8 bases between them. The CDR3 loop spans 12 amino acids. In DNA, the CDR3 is TGTGCCAGCACCTCCACTAAAAACATTCAGTACTTC. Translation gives CASTSTKNIQYF.

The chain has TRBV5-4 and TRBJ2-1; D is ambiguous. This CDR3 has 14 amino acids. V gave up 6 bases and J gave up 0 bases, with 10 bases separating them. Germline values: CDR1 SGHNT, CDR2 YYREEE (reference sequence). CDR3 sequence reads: CASTLSASYNEQFF. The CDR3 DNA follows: TGTGCCAGCACTCTCTCGGCCTCCTACAATGAGCAGTTCTTC.

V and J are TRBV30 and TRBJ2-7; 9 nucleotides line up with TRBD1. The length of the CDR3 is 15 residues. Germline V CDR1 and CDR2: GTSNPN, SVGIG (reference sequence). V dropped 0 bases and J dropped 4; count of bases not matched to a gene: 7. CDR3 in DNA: TGTGCCTGGAGTGTGAGTGGGACAGGGACTTACGAGCAGTACTTC. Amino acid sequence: CAWSVSGTGTYEQYF. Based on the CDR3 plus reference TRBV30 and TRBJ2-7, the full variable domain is SQTIHQWPATLVQPVGSPLSLECTVEGTSNPNLYWYRQAAGRGLQLLFYSVGIGQISSEVPQNLSASRPQDRQFILSSKKLLLSDSGFYLCAWSVSGTGTYEQYFGPGTRLTVT.

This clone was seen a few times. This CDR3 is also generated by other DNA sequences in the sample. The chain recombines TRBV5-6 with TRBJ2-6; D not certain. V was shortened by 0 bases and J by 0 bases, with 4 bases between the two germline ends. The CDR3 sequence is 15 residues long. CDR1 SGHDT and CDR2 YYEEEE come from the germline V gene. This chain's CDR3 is CASSLGVSGANVLTF. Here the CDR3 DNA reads TGTGCCAGCAGCTTGGGGGTCTCTGGGGCCAACGTCCTGACTTTC.